The entry below gives a single TCR beta chain sequence along with its context. Its antigen remains unknown. The trim removed 4 bases at V and 4 bases at J, leaving 3 bases unmatched. Germline V gene data show CDR1 as SGHDN and CDR2 as FVKESK. The CDR3 is made up of 14 amino acids. PCR involved 60 Vbeta and 13 Jbeta primers. Clones were read by immunoSEQ multiplex PCR, and TCRdb kept only the in-frame ones, dropping some. This sample has 120,000 to 150,000 clones, with more than 60% found just once. The data were obtained in a study of cytomegalovirus exposure and HLA in healthy donors. Study-level points and caveats: A missense variant in DCLRE1C was later tied to TCR beta V- and J-gene trimming.

Sequences were obtained from PBMCs. This receptor was obtained from a woman in her fifties or sixties in good health and CMV-seropositive. The gene calls are TRBV14 and TRBJ2-2, with 7 bases lining up with TRBD1. The CDR3 sequence: CASSPRDSTGELFF. CDR3 DNA: TGTGCCAGCAGCCCCCGGGACAGCACCGGGGAGCTGTTTTTT.